This TCR beta chain was retrieved from a study of T cell responses to AZD1222 COVID-19 vaccine (dated by TCRdb to the early 2020s). Regarding the research as a whole: AZD1222 recipients with second doses at about 4 weeks or about 12 weeks were pooled, because spike-specific TCR depth and breadth did not differ between schedules. Trial participants were enrolled into age subgroups of 18-55, 56-69 and 70-plus years, which contained about 150, 27 and 61 TCR-sequenced participants, respectively. TCR sequencing was performed for 230 to 250 trial participants, of whom roughly 200 were given two doses of AZD1222 and around 25 were given two doses of MenACWY control vaccine.

The CDR3 regions of human TCRbeta chains were analyzed by immunosequencing. In the original analysis: TCRs in the repertoires were matched against a reference library of SARS-CoV-2-specific TCRs that had been generated with the MIRA antigen-specificity platform. Breadth meant the fraction of unique TCRs that were SARS-CoV-2-associated, whereas depth meant the fraction of total T cells that were SARS-CoV-2-associated. Using the MIRA data, each spike-specific TCR was mapped to the spike region that the TCR reacts to and placed in a CD4 or CD8 class. Log10-transformed breadth and depth values were compared by one-way ANOVA with Sidak's multiple comparisons tests. TCRdb re-hosts the immuneACCESS table, in-frame sequences only. Its copies lack some clones; in the studies checked, an unresolved V gene accounts for under half of them, and the cause for the rest is not known. The V and J calls and clone size were taken over from that table, and D and trimming were inferred from the DNA. The sample includes approximately 150,000 clones, with 80% to 90% observed a single time. Of the sample, roughly 1.7% is held by the ten largest clones.

What the research found in general, with its limitations: The whole spike protein was spanned by vaccine-associated CD4 TCRs, and dominant responses were seen in regions 160-218 and 743-854. Conclusions about previously exposed vaccinees are limited, since just five to seven AZD1222 recipients were seropositive for SARS-CoV-2 at baseline. The 56-69-year group was small, and its depth increase did not reach significance, likely because of low power. Reportedly, close to half of the unique spike-specific TCRs recognized epitopes lying outside the regions that are mutated in the B.1.351 and B.1.1.7 variants. Participants were mostly white British and included more females than males, and it was suggested by the authors that clonal diversity may have been underestimated. After two AZD1222 doses, both the breadth and the depth of spike-specific TCRs were significantly higher than at day 0 and than in MenACWY recipients. Because no samples from the day 14 peak response were available, repertoires could be characterized only after the peak T cell response.

Turning to this clone: Its antigen target is currently unknown. No much larger clone is present one base from it, and per-base qualities are unavailable.

For CDR1 and CDR2, the germline V gene lists KGHDR and SFDVKD. V drops 1 base and J drops 0 bases, leaving 13 bases in between. Measured from the cysteine to the phenylalanine, the CDR3 is 17 residues long. Solely the CDR3 DNA is kept, with 51 bases framed from the first base. According to the study, the label for this sample's time point signals: baseline before first vaccination. Vaccinee samples came from UK trials COV001 and COV002, including a single-blind randomized controlled phase 2/3 trial of AZD1222 (ChAdOx1 nCoV-19) in healthy adults. For TCRbeta chain sequencing, PBMC samples were collected from trial participants at day 0 and at day 28 after the second dose.

The source of this sequence is an adult in good health. The chain uses TRBV24-1 and TRBJ2-3; D gene: possibly TRBD1, on 5 matching bases. Sequencing used peripheral blood, obtained on day 0 of AZD1222 vaccination. The CDR3 in this case is CATSDFFGRASTDTQYF. Here is the DNA: TGTGCCACCAGTGATTTCTTCGGCAGGGCCAGCACAGATACGCAGTATTTT.